What follows are 27 T cell receptor beta chains derived from one specimen sequenced in a study of response to subunit inactivated influenza vaccine. TCRdb independently ran MiXCR on the RT-PCR reads; one entry per CDR3 protein. The table has about 500,000 distinct CDR3 sequences, 6% to 9% seen once. Material: PBMCs from blood, obtained roughly 24 months after vaccination. These receptors originate from a man aged 50 to 75 who received an inactivated influenza vaccine.

This sequence joins TRBV6-2 or TRBV6-3 and TRBJ2-6; perhaps D is TRBD1 or TRBD2 (5 bases each). CDR1 is MNHEY, CDR2 SVGEGT, per germline. The CDR3 spans 18 residues. Trimming left V 0 bases short and J 0 bases short, with 12 bases between. The CDR3 loop is CASSYSGPSGSGANVLTF. The CDR3 coding sequence is TGTGCCAGCAGTTACTCGGGACCATCTGGCTCTGGGGCCAACGTCCTGACTTTC.

The table lists this clonotype with many counts. CDR3 sequence (DNA): TGTGCCAGCAGCGTTGGGGCAACTAATGAAAAACTGTTTTTT. Its translation: CASSVGATNEKLFF. The chain employs TRBV9 and TRBJ1-4; the D is unclear. This CDR3 region has 14 residues. Looked up from germline, CDR1 is SGDLS and CDR2 is YYNGEE. V shed 2 bases and J shed 0 bases, with 5 bases lying between them.

This clonotype was found a few times. The rearrangement uses TRBV12-3 or TRBV12-4 and TRBJ2-2; D unresolved. Trimming shortened V by 7 bases and J by 7 bases, and 19 bases separated the two germline ends. The CDR3 covers 15 residues. CDR3 sequence reads: CASTPDPRPNGELFF. CDR3 in DNA: TGTGCCAGCACCCCGGACCCAAGACCTAACGGGGAGCTGTTTTTT.

This clonotype was seen ten or more times. DNA for the CDR3: TGCGCCAGCAGCCAAGCGATCTCCGGGACGGCTGGAAACACCATATATTTT. It encodes CASSQAISGTAGNTIYF. The chain recombines TRBV4-3 with TRBJ1-3, with a tentative D call TRBD1 (5 bases). The length of the CDR3 is 17 residues. The ends were cut back, 1 base at V and 2 bases at J, with 15 bases in the middle. CDR1 LGHNA and CDR2 YSLEER come from the germline V gene.

The chain combines TRBV7-9 with TRBJ1-1; no clear D. The CDR3 sequence is 15 residues long. Germline lookup yields CDR1 SEHNR and CDR2 FQNEAQ (reference sequence). The ends were cut back, 7 bases at V and 1 base at J, with 16 bases in the middle. The CDR3 reads CASNPTHSKNTEAFF. CDR3 DNA: TGTGCCAGCAACCCGACACACAGCAAGAACACTGAAGCTTTCTTT.

This rearrangement joins TRBV7-9 to TRBJ1-1; D is ambiguous. V lost 5 bases to trimming and J lost 0 bases, with 7 bases between them. The germline V gene has CDR1 SEHNR and CDR2 FQNEAQ (reference sequence). The CDR3 length is 13 residues. Here the CDR3 reads CASSVAMNTEAFF. The CDR3 DNA reads TGTGCCAGCAGCGTGGCCATGAACACTGAAGCTTTCTTT.

V is TRBV9 and J is TRBJ1-3, with 9 bases lining up with TRBD1. CDR1 is SGDLS, CDR2 YYNGEE, per germline. The trim removed 1 base at V and 4 bases at J, leaving 6 bases unmatched. The CDR3 runs 16 residues. CDR3: CASSVSGQGPGNTIYF. As DNA, the CDR3 is TGTGCCAGCAGCGTATCGGGACAGGGACCAGGAAACACCATATATTTT. The full variable domain, completed using reference TRBV9 and TRBJ1-3, is DSGVTQTPKHLITATGQRVTLRCSPRSGDLSVYWYQQSLDQGLQFLIQYYNGEERAKGNILERFSAQQFPDLHSELNLSSLELGDSALYFCASSVSGQGPGNTIYFGEGSWLTVV.

The V and J genes are TRBV7-9 and TRBJ2-4; 9 nucleotides align to TRBD2. CDR1 is SEHNR and CDR2 is FQNEAQ in the germline V gene (reference sequence). The CDR3 totals 13 residues. Trimming took 4 bases from V and 8 from J; bases not matched to a gene: 3. CDR3 in amino acids: CASSWTSADIQYF. CDR3 bases: TGTGCCAGCAGCTGGACTAGCGCAGACATTCAGTACTTC.

This clonotype was seen ten or more times. The genes are TRBV7-2 and TRBJ2-7; possible D gene TRBD2, 5 bases. Between the trimmed V and J ends, which lost 1 base and 6 bases, there was a span of 16 bases. This CDR3 is 15 amino acids long. The germline V gene has CDR1 SGHTA and CDR2 FQGNSA. In nucleotides, the CDR3 is TGTGCCAGCAGCTTAGTGAGCGGAAAGATTTCCGAGCAGTACTTC. Encoded protein: CASSLVSGKISEQYF.

This clonotype was picked up a small number of times. The V and J genes are TRBV20-1 and TRBJ2-5; 11 bases fit TRBD2. The CDR3 is made up of 15 amino acids. V lost 4 bases and J lost 5; bases outside the gene matches: 9. Germline V gene lookup returns CDR1 DFQATT and CDR2 SNEGSKA (reference sequence). Here the CDR3 reads CSAKLAGGLRETQYF. The CDR3 DNA follows: TGCAGTGCTAAGCTAGCGGGAGGTTTGAGGGAGACCCAGTACTTC.

This clonotype was seen a handful of times. The chain links TRBV5-1 to TRBJ2-3, with D possibly being TRBD1 (5 bases). CDR1 is SGHRS and CDR2 is YFSETQ in the germline V gene. V lost 4 bases and J lost 2, with 11 bases in between. The CDR3 extends over 14 amino acids. The CDR3 DNA reads as TGCGCCAGCAGCCCCGACAGTCTCACAGATACGCAGTATTTT. Translated: CASSPDSLTDTQYF.

This clonotype was seen at least ten times. The chain uses TRBV4-3 and TRBJ2-5; the match to TRBD1 covers 7 bases. V lost 8 bases to trimming and J lost 7 bases; unmatched junction nucleotides: 10. This CDR3 spans 13 amino acids. Germline CDR1 reads LGHNA; CDR2 reads YSLEER. Here the CDR3 reads CASRTGYTGTQYF. In DNA form, the CDR3 reads TGCGCCAGCCGGACAGGATATACAGGGACCCAGTACTTC.

For the CDR3, the DNA is TGTGCCAGCAGTTTGTACGTGAACACTGAAGCTTTCTTT. It encodes CASSLYVNTEAFF. V usage is TRBV12-3 or TRBV12-4 and J usage is TRBJ1-1; D uncertain. Trimming shortened V by 3 bases and J by 0 bases, and 5 bases separated the two germline ends. The CDR3 spans 13 residues.

As DNA, the CDR3 is TGCAGTGCTATCCACAGGGCCACAGATACGCAGTATTTT. Translated: CSAIHRATDTQYF. This chain joins TRBV20-1 and TRBJ2-3; possible D gene TRBD1, 6 bases. The germline V and J ends were trimmed by 4 bases and 2 bases, with 10 bases remaining between them. Germline V CDR1 and CDR2: DFQATT, SNEGSKA (reference sequence). This CDR3 contains 13 residues.

This clonotype showed up many times. V usage is TRBV29-1 and J usage is TRBJ1-1; no clear D. The CDR3 length is 11 residues. Trimming took off 4 bases at V and 6 bases at J, with 9 bases between the two ends. Per germline, CDR1 SQVTM and CDR2 ANQGSEA. CDR3 sequence: CSVGGAAEAFF. The CDR3 coding sequence is TGCAGCGTTGGGGGAGCCGCTGAAGCTTTCTTT.

This clonotype was observed at least ten times. This sequence joins TRBV28 and TRBJ1-6, with D perhaps matching TRBD1 (5 bases). The CDR3 is made up of 14 amino acids. Deletions cut 7 bases from V and 6 bases from J, with 13 bases between. Germline loops: CDR1 MDHEN, CDR2 SYDVKM. CDR3: CASTRDGTNSPLHF. The DNA of the CDR3 is TGTGCCAGCACTCGGGACGGAACTAATTCACCCCTCCACTTT.

This rearrangement joins TRBV18 to TRBJ2-5; D might be TRBD1 or TRBD2, each matching 5 bases. V was clipped by 0 bases and J by 5 bases, with 10 bases between them. CDR3 length: 14 amino acids. Germline V gene data show CDR1 as KGHSH and CDR2 as LQKENI. CDR3 in amino acids: CASSPPGRRETQYF. The CDR3 DNA reads TGTGCCAGCTCACCACCGGGACGGAGGGAGACCCAGTACTTC.

The chain combines TRBV11-1 with TRBJ2-1, with TRBD2 as a possible D gene (6 bases). This CDR3 has 16 residues. Germline CDR1 and CDR2: SGHAT and FQDESV (reference sequence). V dropped 2 bases and J dropped 1 base, with 12 bases sitting between them. CDR3 sequence reads: CASSLRRGASYNEQFF. The CDR3 DNA reads TGTGCCAGCAGCTTAAGGCGGGGCGCGTCCTACAATGAGCAGTTCTTC.

This clonotype was seen more than once but under ten times. The rearrangement joins TRBV19 to TRBJ2-5; 11 nucleotides agree with TRBD2. V lost 3 bases and J lost 5; bases outside the gene matches: 2. CDR1 is LNHDA and CDR2 is SQIVND in the germline V gene (reference sequence). The CDR3 consists of 14 residues. The CDR3 DNA is TGTGCCAGTAGTATGAGGACTAGCGGGGAGACCCAGTACTTC. Encoded protein: CASSMRTSGETQYF.

This clonotype has more than one count but fewer than ten. The gene calls are TRBV24-1 and TRBJ2-3; 8 bases are shared with TRBD1. This CDR3 is 15 amino acids long. Trimming took 5 bases from V and 1 from J; bases not matched to a gene: 4. Germline loops: CDR1 KGHDR, CDR2 SFDVKD. CDR3 sequence (DNA): TGTGCCACCAGTGCCAGGGGGCATCGCACAGATACGCAGTATTTT. It specifies CATSARGHRTDTQYF.

This clonotype was recorded many times. The chain carries TRBV13 and TRBJ2-1; 9 bases line up with TRBD2. Germline V CDR1 and CDR2: PRHDT, FYEKMQ (reference sequence). This CDR3 has 17 amino acids. V gave up 2 bases and J gave up 2 bases; unmatched junction bases: 7. CDR3 sequence reads: CASSLRVAGDPYNEQFF. In DNA, the CDR3 is TGTGCCAGCAGCTTAAGGGTAGCGGGGGACCCCTACAATGAGCAGTTCTTC.

This clonotype was counted between two and nine times. This chain uses TRBV7-8 with TRBJ1-4, with 9 bases matching TRBD1. Per the germline V gene, CDR1 is SGHVS and CDR2 is FQNEAQ. The CDR3 is 17 amino acids. Trimming at V came to 0 bases and at J to 5 bases, leaving 7 bases not matched to a gene. The CDR3 DNA is TGTGCCAGCAGCTTAGCTCTCCCGGGACAGGGAAATGAAAAACTGTTTTTT. This encodes CASSLALPGQGNEKLFF. Complete variable domain (other parts from reference TRBV7-8 and TRBJ1-4): GAGVSQSPRYKVAKRGQDVALRCDPISGHVSLFWYQQALGQGPEFLTYFQNEAQLDKSGLPSDRFFAERPEGSVSTLKIQRTQQEDSAVYLCASSLALPGQGNEKLFFGSGTQLSVL.

The chain links TRBV30 to TRBJ1-2; D is unclear. Germline lookup yields CDR1 GTSNPN and CDR2 SVGIG (reference sequence). The CDR3 extends over 12 amino acids. V lost 3 bases and J lost 8, with 13 bases in between. The CDR3 region is CAWSARWGGYTF. In nucleotides, the CDR3 is TGTGCCTGGAGCGCAAGGTGGGGAGGCTACACCTTC.

This clonotype has ten or more counts. The chain combines TRBV10-3 with TRBJ2-2; D is unresolved. V shed 2 bases and J shed 7 bases, with 14 bases lying between them. This CDR3 is built from 15 residues. From germline, CDR1 is ENHRY and CDR2 SYGVKD. The CDR3 region is CAISETATSGGELFF. The CDR3 nucleotides read TGTGCCATCAGTGAGACAGCTACCTCCGGCGGGGAGCTGTTTTTT.

V gene TRBV7-9 combines with J gene TRBJ2-4, with D perhaps matching TRBD2 (6 bases). Trimming stripped 3 bases from V and 0 bases from J, with 12 bases between. Per germline, CDR1 SEHNR and CDR2 FQNEAQ (reference sequence). The CDR3 has 16 amino acids. The CDR3 coding sequence is TGTGCCAGCAGCTTCTCTAGCGAGCTAGCCAAAAACATTCAGTACTTC. Amino acids: CASSFSSELAKNIQYF. Full variable domain (rest looked up from reference TRBV7-9 and TRBJ2-4): DTGVSQNPRHKITKRGQNVTFRCDPISEHNRLYWYRQTLGQGPEFLTYFQNEAQLEKSRLLSDRFSAERPKGSFSTLEIQRTEQGDSAMYLCASSFSSELAKNIQYFGAGTRLSVL.

V is TRBV5-6 and J is TRBJ1-1; D possibly corresponds to TRBD1 (6 bases). This CDR3 is built from 15 residues. Germline V gene sequence: CDR1 SGHDT, CDR2 YYEEEE. Trimming took 4 bases from V and 5 from J, leaving 18 bases between them. In DNA form, the CDR3 reads TGTGCCAGCAGCGGCCCGGGACAAACGAGGACTGAAGCTTTCTTT. Amino acid sequence: CASSGPGQTRTEAFF.

This clonotype was seen a handful of times. V usage is TRBV29-1 and J usage is TRBJ1-4; TRBD1 matches 8 bases. Per germline, CDR1 SQVTM and CDR2 ANQGSEA. V lost 0 bases and J lost 12; bases outside the gene matches: 3. This CDR3 comprises 12 residues. The DNA of the CDR3 is TGCAGCGTTGAAGAGAAGGACAGGGAACTGTTTTTT. It translates to CSVEEKDRELFF.